This passage covers 8 T cell receptor beta chains from one sample sequenced in a study of blood T cell repertoires in COVID-19. Assay: immunoSEQ multiplex PCR; the TCRdb copy retains only in-frame clones and omits some. The data contain 200,000 or so clones, 70% to 85% of them singletons. The sequencing input was peripheral blood. The source is a human donor with acute or convalescent COVID-19. The donor label of this sample is uncertain.

This chain uses TRBV5-1 with TRBJ2-7; TRBD1 agrees at 8 bases. V gave up 6 bases and J gave up 2 bases; unmatched junction bases: 10. Germline loops: CDR1 SGHRS, CDR2 YFSETQ. The CDR3 totals 15 residues. CDR3 loop: CASKMEATGAYEQYF. The CDR3, as DNA: TGCGCCAGCAAGATGGAGGCGACAGGGGCCTACGAGCAGTACTTC.

The genes are TRBV19 and TRBJ2-3; 14 bases fit TRBD2. Looked up from germline, CDR1 is LNHDA and CDR2 is SQIVND (reference sequence). V lost 3 bases, J lost 1 base, and 0 bases stayed unmatched. The CDR3 totals 16 residues. CDR3 coding DNA: TGTGCCAGTAGTATGGGACTAGCGGGGGGCACAGATACGCAGTATTTT. Its protein is CASSMGLAGGTDTQYF.

CDR3 amino acids: CASSLGQGAGQPQHF. The CDR3 coding sequence is TGTGCCAGCAGCTTGGGACAGGGGGCGGGGCAGCCCCAGCATTTT. The V call is TRBV7-2, the J call TRBJ1-5; 12 nucleotides match TRBD1. V lost 3 bases, J lost 7 bases, and 4 bases stayed unmatched. Germline V gene data show CDR1 as SGHTA and CDR2 as FQGNSA. The CDR3 sequence is 15 residues long.

This clone was seen only a few times. The chain combines TRBV6-5 with TRBJ1-5; 7 bases align to TRBD1. V dropped 5 bases and J dropped 2; count of bases not matched to a gene: 3. Germline V gives CDR1 MNHEY, CDR2 SVGAGI. The CDR3 runs to 14 residues. In nucleotides, the CDR3 is TGTGCCAGCAGTCCCACAGGGGGCAATCAGCCCCAGCATTTT. This encodes CASSPTGGNQPQHF.

The genes are TRBV7-3 and TRBJ2-3; maybe TRBD2 (5 bases). V was trimmed by 1 base and J by 2 bases, leaving 7 bases between them. Germline loops: CDR1 SGHTA, CDR2 FQGTGA. This CDR3 is 14 amino acids long. DNA for the CDR3: TGTGCCAGCAGCTTAAGGAGGACCACAGATACGCAGTATTTT. Its translation is CASSLRRTTDTQYF.

The rearrangement joins TRBV5-1 to TRBJ1-1; tentative D call: TRBD1 (6 bases). The germline CDR1 and CDR2 sequences are SGHRS and YFSETQ. Deletions cut 5 bases from V and 0 bases from J, with 14 bases between. The CDR3 has 15 residues. CDR3 sequence: CASSPPGGMNTEAFF. The CDR3 DNA follows: TGCGCCAGCAGTCCCCCGGGGGGCATGAACACTGAAGCTTTCTTT.

V and J are TRBV28 and TRBJ1-5, with 7 positions matching TRBD1. The V gene's germline CDR1 is MDHEN and CDR2 SYDVKM. V shed 5 bases and J 5 bases; nucleotides not matched to a gene: 6. The CDR3 extends over 14 amino acids. This CDR3 reads CASSPGQNHQPQHF. CDR3 DNA: TGTGCCAGCAGTCCGGGACAGAACCATCAGCCCCAGCATTTT. Variable domain in full (rest from reference TRBV28 and TRBJ1-5): DVKVTQSSRYLVKRTGEKVFLECVQDMDHENMFWYRQDPGLGLRLIYFSYDVKMKEKGDIPEGYSVSREKKERFSLILESASTNQTSMYLCASSPGQNHQPQHFGDGTRLSIL.

This chain connects TRBV12-3 or TRBV12-4 to TRBJ1-2; 9 bases are a match to TRBD1. V gave up 7 bases and J gave up 7 bases; unmatched junction bases: 7. This CDR3 has 13 amino acids. CDR3: CASTLMTGGGYTF. The CDR3 DNA reads as TGTGCCAGCACCCTCATGACAGGGGGTGGCTACACCTTC.